Listed here are 25 T cell receptor beta chains from one sample, sequenced in a study of T cell repertoires in cytomegalovirus infection. TCRdb reprocessed the reads with MiXCR, giving one entry per CDR3 protein. This table holds about 440,000 distinct CDR3 sequences, about 33% found once. Sequencing was carried out using PBMCs. The origin of the receptors is a human donor in good health (CMV status not recorded). Some clones in this sample may be carry-over from other donors' samples.

The chain employs TRBV6-8 and TRBJ2-3; TRBD2 matches at 12 bases. V lost 7 bases and J lost 6; bases outside the gene matches: 8. This CDR3 has 15 amino acids. The germline gives CDR1 MNHGY, CDR2 SAAAGT. The CDR3 spells CASKLLGTSGDTQYF. DNA of the CDR3: TGTGCCAGCAAACTCCTCGGGACTAGCGGGGATACGCAGTATTTT.

At least ten counts were recorded for this clonotype. The chain links TRBV7-9 to TRBJ1-2, with D unclear. The V gene lost 1 base and the J gene lost 4 bases, with 16 bases spanning the gap. Germline assignment: CDR1 SEHNR and CDR2 FQNEAQ (reference sequence). The CDR3 length is 16 residues. The CDR3 nucleotides are TGTGCCAGCAGCTTAGAAAGGCTCCCCCGCGGCTATGGCTACACCTTC. Translating gives CASSLERLPRGYGYTF.

On this clonotype itself: Because the CDR3 is missing its conserved closing phenylalanine or tryptophan, this is likely a read error. The chain has TRBV19 and TRBJ1-1; TRBD1 matches at 10 bases. V trimming: 6 bases; J trimming: 3 bases; junction bases outside the gene matches: 7. The germline CDR1 and CDR2 sequences are LNHDA and SQIVND (reference sequence). The CDR3 is made up of 15 amino acids. The CDR3 nucleotides are TGTGCCAGTAGGGGATCGGACAGGGGGTACACTGAAGCTTTCTTG. This codes for CASRGSDRGYTEAFL.

V gene TRBV27 combines with J gene TRBJ2-4; 10 bases agree with TRBD1. The CDR3 is 16 amino acids. Trimming removed 6 bases from V and 1 base from J; junction bases left unmatched: 6. Germline V gene lookup returns CDR1 MNHEY and CDR2 SMNVEV (reference sequence). CDR3 sequence (DNA): TGTGCCAGCAGCCCGACAGGGGGCTCTGCCAAAAACATTCAGTACTTC. As protein: CASSPTGGSAKNIQYF.

About this clonotype: This CDR3 is missing its conserved last phenylalanine or tryptophan, likely due to a read error. The V gene is TRBV27, the J gene TRBJ1-2, with no clear D. Germline V gene data show CDR1 as MNHEY and CDR2 as SMNVEV (reference sequence). Trimming cost V 4 bases and J 4 bases, with 7 bases left between them. The CDR3 is made up of 12 amino acids. CDR3 nucleotides: TGTGCCAGCAGTTCTGTGGGCTATGGCTACACCTGC. Translation gives CASSSVGYGYTC.

Comments on this clonotype: With a much larger clone just one base away, this may be a read error. Likely a read error: the CDR3 ends without its conserved phenylalanine or tryptophan. The gene calls are TRBV4-1 and TRBJ1-3; D gene unclear. The CDR3 is 13 residues long. CDR1 MGHRA and CDR2 YSYEKL come from the germline V gene. The V gene lost 2 bases and the J gene lost 2 bases, with 4 bases spanning the gap. As DNA, the CDR3 is TGCGCCAGCAGCCAATCCACTGGAAACACCATATATTTG. Amino acid sequence: CASSQSTGNTIYL.

This clonotype has a count of ten or more. The chain is built from TRBV7-2 and TRBJ2-2, with 10 bases aligning to TRBD2. The V segment lost 1 base and the J segment 5 bases; nucleotides outside the gene matches: 10. Germline CDR1 and CDR2: SGHTA and FQGNSA. This CDR3 is 18 amino acids long. For the CDR3, the DNA is TGTGCCAGCAGCTTAGTCCCTAGCGGGGGAGTGCAAACCGGGGAGCTGTTTTTT. Encoded protein: CASSLVPSGGVQTGELFF.

As regards this clonotype: Being one base from a much bigger clone, this may be a read error. The V and J genes are TRBV7-9 and TRBJ2-2; 9 bases are shared with TRBD1. Germline loops: CDR1 SEHNR, CDR2 FQNEAQ (reference sequence). The CDR3 consists of 16 residues. CDR3 sequence reads: CARSSEVGQGIGELFF. CDR3 in DNA: TGTGCCCGCAGCTCCGAAGTGGGACAGGGAATCGGGGAGCTGTTTTTT.

This rearrangement joins TRBV27 to TRBJ1-2; D remains ambiguous. Trimming stripped 5 bases from V and 8 bases from J, with 15 bases between. CDR1 is MNHEY and CDR2 is SMNVEV in the germline V gene (reference sequence). The CDR3 runs 13 residues. The CDR3 region has the DNA TGTGCCAGCAGTCCCCCCCGGGTAGGAGGCTACACCTTC. It is translated as CASSPPRVGGYTF.

As to this clonotype: A read error may be the cause here, since a much bigger clone is one base away. CDR3 DNA sequence: TGCGCCAGCAGCCAAGGTTTTGCGGTCGGGGGGGCCTGGGGGACAGATACGCAGTATTTT. This encodes CASSQGFAVGGAWGTDTQYF. The rearrangement uses TRBV4-1 and TRBJ2-3, with TRBD2 matching 8 bases. With V trimmed by 1 base and J by 3 bases, 18 bases remained unmatched. The germline gives CDR1 MGHRA, CDR2 YSYEKL. This CDR3 region has 20 residues.

In this sample, this clonotype turned up many times. This chain uses TRBV7-2 with TRBJ2-2; no clear D. The CDR3 runs to 15 residues. V lost 5 bases and J lost 6, with 16 bases in between. Germline CDR1 and CDR2: SGHTA and FQGNSA. The CDR3 region has the DNA TGTGCCAGCAGCCCGAGTGGCACAGCGTCCGGGGAGCTGTTTTTT. It yields the protein CASSPSGTASGELFF.

In this sample, this clonotype turned up a few times. This chain joins TRBV12-3 or TRBV12-4 and TRBJ1-4; 8 nucleotides align to TRBD1. V trimming: 6 bases; J trimming: 7 bases; junction bases outside the gene matches: 1. The CDR3 totals 12 residues. The CDR3: CASRDRAEKLFF. In nucleotides, the CDR3 is TGTGCCAGCAGGGACAGGGCTGAAAAACTGTTTTTT.

The chain couples TRBV12-3 or TRBV12-4 to TRBJ2-7, with 7 bases aligning to TRBD1. This CDR3 has 14 residues. V gave up 5 bases and J gave up 3 bases; unmatched junction bases: 7. CDR3 sequence reads: CASSLTGAGYEQYF. In DNA, the CDR3 is TGTGCCAGCAGTCTTACAGGGGCTGGCTACGAGCAGTACTTC.

This clonotype was recorded at least ten times. The DNA of the CDR3 is TGTGCCAGCAGCCCACTAGCGGGGTCTTCCTACGAGCAGTACTTC. Protein product: CASSPLAGSSYEQYF. J is TRBJ2-7 and V is TRBV7-2; 10 bases align to TRBD2. The CDR3 totals 15 residues. Germline trimming cut 5 bases from V and 1 base from J; bases unmatched to any gene: 5. Per the germline V gene, CDR1 is SGHTA and CDR2 is FQGNSA.

This clonotype was found many times. The rearrangement uses TRBV7-6 and TRBJ2-7; possibly TRBD1 for D (5 bases). CDR1 and CDR2 (germline): SGHVS, FNYEAQ. V was cut by 5 bases and J by 3 bases, with 8 bases left in between. The CDR3 length is 12 residues. The chain's CDR3 is CASSPTDYEQYF. The CDR3 DNA reads TGTGCCAGCAGCCCGACAGACTACGAGCAGTACTTC.

This clonotype was detected once. The CDR3 loop reads CASSLKRGWGGFYNEQFF. The CDR3 coding sequence is TGTGCCAGCAGCTTAAAGAGGGGCTGGGGGGGTTTCTACAATGAGCAGTTCTTC. The gene calls are TRBV7-2 and TRBJ2-1; 7 nucleotides match TRBD2. Trimming cost V 2 bases and J 3 bases; bases outside gene matches: 13. The V gene's germline CDR1 is SGHTA and CDR2 FQGNSA. This CDR3 spans 18 amino acids.

Regarding this clonotype: The conserved phenylalanine or tryptophan is not found at the CDR3 terminus, so this likely reflects a read error. V gene TRBV15 combines with J gene TRBJ2-6; a possible D gene is TRBD2 (5 bases). V was shortened by 3 bases and J by 2 bases, with 11 bases between the two germline ends. This CDR3 is 16 amino acids long. Germline assignment: CDR1 LNHNV and CDR2 YYDKDF (reference sequence). The CDR3 reads CATSRTRRTGANVLTL. The CDR3 nucleotides are TGTGCCACCAGCAGGACCCGGAGGACTGGGGCCAACGTCCTGACTTTA.

The chain couples TRBV5-4 to TRBJ1-2, with D uncertain. Germline V lookup: CDR1 SGHNT, CDR2 YYREEE (reference sequence). V dropped 3 bases and J dropped 0 bases, with 12 bases sitting between them. The CDR3 is 15 residues long. The CDR3 loop is CASSSAVVTNYGYTF. The CDR3 DNA sequence: TGTGCCAGCAGCTCGGCAGTAGTTACTAACTATGGCTACACCTTC.

CDR3 in DNA: TGTGCCAGCAGTCCGCAGCGGGGGGGCCGCAATGAGCAGTTCTTC. This gives the protein CASSPQRGGRNEQFF. The V call is TRBV28, the J call TRBJ2-1; 10 bases agree with TRBD2. Trimming cost V 5 bases and J 6 bases; bases outside gene matches: 7. The CDR3 sequence is 15 residues long. CDR1 and CDR2 (germline): MDHEN, SYDVKM.

The chain has TRBV6-1 and TRBJ1-2; D unclear. V lost 7 bases and J lost 10, with 13 bases in between. In germline, CDR1 is MNHNS, CDR2 SASEGT. CDR3 length equals 11 residues. CDR3 loop: CASIFPGDYTF. The CDR3, as DNA: TGTGCCAGCATATTCCCGGGAGACTACACCTTC.

The table lists this clonotype with many counts. The rearrangement joins TRBV18 to TRBJ1-1; TRBD1 matches at 8 bases. J lost 7 bases, V lost 3 bases, and 10 bases had no gene match. The germline CDR1 and CDR2 sequences are KGHSH and LQKENI. The CDR3 has 15 amino acids. CDR3 nucleotides: TGTGCCAGCTCACCGACAGGGGCGTCGACAGGTGAAGCTTTCTTT. Amino acids: CASSPTGASTGEAFF.

CDR3 residues: CASRRGGSYNEQFF. For the CDR3, the DNA is TGTGCCAGTAGGCGGGGGGGATCCTACAATGAGCAGTTCTTC. The V gene is TRBV19, the J gene TRBJ2-1, with 9 bases aligning to TRBD2. The V gene end was trimmed by 6 bases and the J gene end by 1 base; junction bases not matched to a gene: 1. Germline values: CDR1 LNHDA, CDR2 SQIVND (reference sequence). The length of the CDR3 is 14 residues.

This clonotype was counted ten times or more. The chain combines TRBV28 with TRBJ1-5; a weak D match, TRBD1 (6 bases). CDR3 length: 16 amino acids. In germline, CDR1 is MDHEN, CDR2 SYDVKM. V was cut by 6 bases and J by 2 bases, with 17 bases left in between. The CDR3 here is CASRPGRAGGNQPQHF. CDR3 DNA: TGTGCCAGCAGACCCGGTCGAGCAGGGGGCAATCAGCCCCAGCATTTT.

This clonotype was counted many times. This sequence joins TRBV7-6 and TRBJ2-5, with D hard to call. The CDR3 sequence is 19 residues long. V shed 1 base and J shed 1 base, with 22 bases lying between them. Germline CDR1 and CDR2: SGHVS and FNYEAQ. The CDR3 DNA sequence: TGTGCCAGCAGCTTAGAGCGAAATAGGAGTCCCCCAGGCCAAGAGACCCAGTACTTC. Its protein product is CASSLERNRSPPGQETQYF.

This clonotype was counted many times. The chain joins TRBV28 to TRBJ2-7; possible D gene TRBD2, 6 bases. The CDR3 consists of 14 residues. V was cut by 7 bases and J by 6 bases, with 19 bases left in between. Germline CDR1 MDHEN, CDR2 SYDVKM. CDR3 nucleotide sequence: TGTGCCAGCACGGGCGGGGCGACACCGGCCGAGCAGTACTTC. Amino acid sequence: CASTGGATPAEQYF.